Sequencing of this T cell receptor beta chain was carried out in a study of vaccination effects on CD4 cells after COVID-19 (dated by TCRdb to 2022 to 2024). With regard to the full study: In the ViraFEST assay, PBMC were stimulated with viral peptide pools, and TCR sequencing was then used to find antigen-specific CD4+ T cell clonotypes based on their expansion. Two doses of either the BNT162b2 or the mRNA-1273 mRNA SARS-CoV-2 vaccine were administered to participants. Cultures from other donors in the study were sequenced with the Oncomine TCR Beta short-read assay on an Illumina iSeq 100. Each well held over 1.5 million PBMC cultured in IMDM containing approximately 5% human AB serum, 9 to 10 IU/ml IL-2 and gentamicin, along with around 9.1 ug/ml peptides. SARS-CoV-2 spike-specific CD4+ TCR repertoires were compared before and after mRNA vaccination in COVID-19 convalescent patients and in infection-naive vaccine recipients. A total of approximately 9 COVID-19 convalescent patients and several SARS-CoV-2-naive healthy vaccine recipients were included in the full study. Points the paper makes about the study in general: The study was limited by a small number of convalescent patients, and early post-infection timepoints were lacking. In healthy vaccine recipients, vaccine-induced clones were almost all SARS-CoV-2 mono-reactive, with only 1 of 255 cross-reactive with common cold coronaviruses. Both infection-induced and vaccine-induced clones contracted markedly at late post-vaccination timepoints, which is consistent with waning T cell responses.

As for this clone: What antigen it recognizes has not been identified. No qualities accompany the bases; no much larger clone lies one base away.

To prepare the library, the immunoSEQ multiplex PCR assay was applied. DNA from the cultured, isolated CD4+ T cells was subjected to TCR beta CDR3 sequencing. The authors' pipeline ran thus. The analysis removed non-productive TCR sequences, trimmed reads to the CDR3 region, and retained only CDR3s that were 7 or more amino acids long. Antigen-specific clonotypes were identified using the MANAFEST web app by comparison of expansion in peptide wells against reference cultures. To be called positive, a clone needed expansion at FDR<0.05 compared with the reference and with all other wells, an odds ratio greater than 5, and a frequency greater than 0.1% in two replicate wells. Clonotypes significantly expanded in SARS-CoV-2 spike wells and in at least one common cold coronavirus spike condition were defined as cross-reactive. CDR3 similarity was assessed by Levenshtein distance with the stringdist R package, and unrooted trees were built with ape in R 3.6.1. Not all clones reach the TCRdb copy of this immuneACCESS table, which keeps in-frame sequences only. Checked studies attribute under half of the gap to unresolved V genes and leave the rest unexplained. V and J calls and clone size follow that table, whereas D and trimming were derived from the DNA. The sample data list approximately 37,000 clones, and approximately 75% of these were observed just once. The ten most abundant clones make up under 3% of the sample.

Germline trimming: 3 bases from V, 2 bases from J; junction bases outside gene matches: 4. From cysteine to phenylalanine, the CDR3 is 15 amino acids long. The only DNA kept is the CDR3, 45 bases in frame from the first base. Taken from the germline V gene (reference sequence), the CDR1 and CDR2 loops are SGHKS and YYEKEE. After roughly 11 days of culture, CD4+ T cells were isolated with the EasySep CD4+ T cell isolation kit. Healthy vaccine recipients had no prior SARS-CoV-2 infection, confirmed by negative nucleocapsid antibodies before and after vaccination. On days 3 and 7, half of the culture medium was replaced with fresh IL-2-containing medium. Unless otherwise noted, each peptide stimulation condition was cultured in triplicate wells. Using Ficoll-Paque Plus gradient centrifugation, PBMC were separated from whole blood and then either used fresh or cryopreserved at -140C. The QIAamp micro DNA kit was used to extract genomic DNA from the cultured CD4+ T cells.

This receptor was taken from a human donor who received a COVID-19 vaccine. The sequence joins TRBV5-5 to TRBJ1-2; 10 central nucleotides agree with TRBD1. Sequencing used CD4+ T cells from PBMCs cultured without peptide, obtained before COVID-19 vaccination. CDR3 region: CASSWKTGGNYGYTF. The sequenced DNA is TGTGCCAGCAGCTGGAAGACAGGGGGCAACTATGGCTACACCTTC.